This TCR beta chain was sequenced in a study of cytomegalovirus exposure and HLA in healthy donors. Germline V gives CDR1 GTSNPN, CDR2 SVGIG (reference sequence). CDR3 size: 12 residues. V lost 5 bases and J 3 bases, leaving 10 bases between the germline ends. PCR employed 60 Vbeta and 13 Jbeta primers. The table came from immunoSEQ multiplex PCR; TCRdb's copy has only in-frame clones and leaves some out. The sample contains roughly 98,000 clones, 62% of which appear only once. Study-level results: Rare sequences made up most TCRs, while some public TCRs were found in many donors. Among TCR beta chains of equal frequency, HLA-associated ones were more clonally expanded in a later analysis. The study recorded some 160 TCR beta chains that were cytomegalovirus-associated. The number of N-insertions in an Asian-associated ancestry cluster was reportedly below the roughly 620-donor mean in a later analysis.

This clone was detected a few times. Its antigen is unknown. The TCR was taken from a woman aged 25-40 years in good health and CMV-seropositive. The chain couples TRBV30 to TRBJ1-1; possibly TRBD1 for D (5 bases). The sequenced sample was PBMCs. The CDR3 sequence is CAWGGWHTEAFF. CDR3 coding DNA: TGTGCCTGGGGGGGGTGGCACACTGAAGCTTTCTTT.